This T cell receptor beta chain is from a study of CD8 T cells in Susac syndrome. Trimming pared 5 bases from V and 0 bases from J, leaving 7 bases between. Germline CDR1 and CDR2: LNHDA and SQIVND (reference sequence). The CDR3 extends over 14 amino acids. A quantity of 0.5 to 1 ug RNA underwent reverse transcription using random hexamers. TCRdb reprocessed the immunoSEQ multiplex PCR reads via MiXCR and lists one record per CDR3 protein. In the table there are approximately 210,000 distinct CDR3 sequences, about 94% of which are singletons. What was sequenced was CD4+ T cells from PBMCs. This clonotype was sampled from a human donor with Susac syndrome. The chain carries TRBV19 and TRBJ2-2, with D perhaps TRBD2 (5 bases). CDR3 loop: CASSPGTNTGELFF. The CDR3 coding sequence is TGTGCCAGTAGTCCGGGGACGAACACCGGGGAGCTGTTTTTT.